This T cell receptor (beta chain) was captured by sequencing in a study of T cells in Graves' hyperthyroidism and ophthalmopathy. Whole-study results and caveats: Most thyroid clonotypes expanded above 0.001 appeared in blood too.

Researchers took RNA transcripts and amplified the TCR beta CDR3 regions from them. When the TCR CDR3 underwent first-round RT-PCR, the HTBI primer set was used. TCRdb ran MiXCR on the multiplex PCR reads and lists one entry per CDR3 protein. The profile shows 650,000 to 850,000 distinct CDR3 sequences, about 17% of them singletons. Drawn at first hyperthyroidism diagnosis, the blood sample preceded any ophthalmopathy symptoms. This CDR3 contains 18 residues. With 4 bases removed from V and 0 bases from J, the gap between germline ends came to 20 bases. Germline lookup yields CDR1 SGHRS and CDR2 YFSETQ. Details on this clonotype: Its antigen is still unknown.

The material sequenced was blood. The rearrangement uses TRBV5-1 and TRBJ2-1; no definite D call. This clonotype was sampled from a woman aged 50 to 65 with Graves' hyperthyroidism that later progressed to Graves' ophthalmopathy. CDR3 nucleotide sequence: TGCGCCAGCAGCCCGGTCGGTTCCTCAAGAAGCTCCTACAATGAGCAGTTCTTC. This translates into CASSPVGSSRSSYNEQFF.